This T cell receptor (beta chain) was sequenced during a study of T-cell memory formation after mild COVID-19. TCRdb passed the 5' RACE reads through MiXCR, listing each CDR3 protein once. This table holds approximately 290,000 distinct CDR3 sequences, more than 15% found once. This clonotype was seen more than once but under ten times. In germline, CDR1 is MNHEY, CDR2 SVGAGI. This CDR3 has 16 residues. Trimming removed 6 bases from V and 7 bases from J, with 21 bases in between. The chain is built from TRBV6-5 and TRBJ1-4, with D possibly TRBD1 on 5 matching bases. This receptor was taken from a man between 18 and 29 years old who had mild COVID-19 (a few samples of this study predate the infection). Cell type and time point are not known. Sequencing input: PBMCs or a T cell subset sorted from them (not recorded which). CDR3 coding DNA: TGTGCCAGCAGCCACCTCCGGGGCGAGATGGGTGAAAAACTGTTTTTT. It yields the protein CASSHLRGEMGEKLFF.